Given below is one T cell receptor (beta chain) in context. Its antigen is not identified. The read ends 3 residues before the CDR3 terminus; that terminus is restored from the germline J gene. This specimen comes from a study of T cell clonality in common variable immunodeficiency. The study, taken as a whole, reports: Common variable immunodeficiency TCR beta sequences reportedly had fewer deletions and N-nucleotide insertions. CVID subjects shared fewer TCRbeta clones than healthy controls did.

CVID and control samples used equivalent genomic DNA input. Some clones are missing from TCRdb's copy, which holds only in-frame ones; the method was immunoSEQ multiplex PCR. The sample has some 14,000 clones, none seen only once. The CDR3 totals 14 residues. Germline V lookup: CDR1 KGHSH, CDR2 LQKENI. V lost 0 bases to trimming and J lost 0 bases, with 5 bases between them. Sequencing was carried out using peripheral blood mononuclear cells. The receptor was derived from a human donor with common variable immunodeficiency. V gene TRBV18 combines with J gene TRBJ2-5; D call uncertain. The chain's CDR3 is CASSPPHNQETQYF. Incomplete CDR3 DNA: TGTGCCAGCTCACCACCCCACAACCAAGAGACC.